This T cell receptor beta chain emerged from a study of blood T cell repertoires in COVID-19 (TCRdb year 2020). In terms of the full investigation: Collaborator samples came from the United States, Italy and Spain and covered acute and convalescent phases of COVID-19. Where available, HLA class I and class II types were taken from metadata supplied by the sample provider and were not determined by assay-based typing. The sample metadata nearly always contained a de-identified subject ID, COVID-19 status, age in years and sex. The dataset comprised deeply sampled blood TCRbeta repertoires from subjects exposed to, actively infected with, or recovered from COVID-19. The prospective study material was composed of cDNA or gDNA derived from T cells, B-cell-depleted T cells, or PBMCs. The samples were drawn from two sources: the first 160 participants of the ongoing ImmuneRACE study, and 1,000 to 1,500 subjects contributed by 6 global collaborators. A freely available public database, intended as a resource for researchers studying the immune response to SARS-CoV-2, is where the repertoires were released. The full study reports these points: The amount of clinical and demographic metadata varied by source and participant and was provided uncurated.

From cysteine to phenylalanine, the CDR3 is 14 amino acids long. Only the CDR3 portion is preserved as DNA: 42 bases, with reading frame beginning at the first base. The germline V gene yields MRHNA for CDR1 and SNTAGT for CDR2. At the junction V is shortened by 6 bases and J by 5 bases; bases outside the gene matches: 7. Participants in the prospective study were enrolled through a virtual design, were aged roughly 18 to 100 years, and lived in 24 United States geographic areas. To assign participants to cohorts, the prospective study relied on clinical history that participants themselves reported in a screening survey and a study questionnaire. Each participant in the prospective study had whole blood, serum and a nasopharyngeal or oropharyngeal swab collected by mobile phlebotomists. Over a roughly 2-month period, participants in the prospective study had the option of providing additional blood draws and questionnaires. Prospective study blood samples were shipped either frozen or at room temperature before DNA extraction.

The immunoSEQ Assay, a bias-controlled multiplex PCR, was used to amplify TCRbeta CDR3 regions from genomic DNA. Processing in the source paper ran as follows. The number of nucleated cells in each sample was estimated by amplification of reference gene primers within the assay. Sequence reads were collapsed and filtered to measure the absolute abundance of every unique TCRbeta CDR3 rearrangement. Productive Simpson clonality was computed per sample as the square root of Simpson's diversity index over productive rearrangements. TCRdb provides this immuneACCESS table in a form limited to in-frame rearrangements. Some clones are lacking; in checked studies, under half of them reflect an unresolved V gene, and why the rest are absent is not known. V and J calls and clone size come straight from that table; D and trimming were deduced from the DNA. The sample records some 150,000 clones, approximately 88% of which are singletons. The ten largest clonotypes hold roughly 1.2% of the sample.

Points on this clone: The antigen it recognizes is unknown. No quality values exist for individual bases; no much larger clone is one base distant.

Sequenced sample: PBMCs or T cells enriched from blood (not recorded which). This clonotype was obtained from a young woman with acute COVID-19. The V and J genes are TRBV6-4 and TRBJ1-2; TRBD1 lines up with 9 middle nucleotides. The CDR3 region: CASRTGGSGYGYTF. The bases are TGTGCCAGCAGAACAGGGGGCTCCGGATATGGCTACACCTTC.